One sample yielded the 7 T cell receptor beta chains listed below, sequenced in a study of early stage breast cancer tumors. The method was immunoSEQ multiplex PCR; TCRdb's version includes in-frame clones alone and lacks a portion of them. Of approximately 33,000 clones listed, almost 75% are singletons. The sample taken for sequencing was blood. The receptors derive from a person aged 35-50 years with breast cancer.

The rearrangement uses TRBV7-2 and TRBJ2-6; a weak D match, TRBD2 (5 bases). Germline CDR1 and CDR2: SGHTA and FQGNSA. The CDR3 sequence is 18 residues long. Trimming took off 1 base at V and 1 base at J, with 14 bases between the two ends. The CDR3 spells CASSLVVVRGSGANVLTF. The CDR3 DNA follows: TGTGCCAGCAGCTTAGTGGTTGTCAGAGGGTCTGGGGCCAACGTCCTGACTTTC.

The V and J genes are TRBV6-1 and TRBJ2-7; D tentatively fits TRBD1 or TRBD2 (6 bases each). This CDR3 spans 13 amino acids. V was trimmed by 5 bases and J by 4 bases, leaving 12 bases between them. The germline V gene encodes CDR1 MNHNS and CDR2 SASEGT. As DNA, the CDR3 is TGTGCCAGCAGTAGGGGGGAGGAGTACGAGCAGTACTTC. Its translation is CASSRGEEYEQYF.

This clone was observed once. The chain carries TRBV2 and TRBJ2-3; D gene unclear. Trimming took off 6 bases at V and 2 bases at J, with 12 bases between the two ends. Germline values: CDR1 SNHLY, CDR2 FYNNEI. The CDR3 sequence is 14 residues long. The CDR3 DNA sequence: TGTGCCAGCAGCGAAACATTGGCCACAGATACGCAGTATTTT. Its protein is CASSETLATDTQYF.

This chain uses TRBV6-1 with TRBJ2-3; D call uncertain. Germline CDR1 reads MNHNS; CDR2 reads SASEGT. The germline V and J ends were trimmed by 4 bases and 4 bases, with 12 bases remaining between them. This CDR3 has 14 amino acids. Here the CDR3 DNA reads TGTGCCAGCAGTGCTCAGGCCGCAGCAGATACGCAGTATTTT. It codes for CASSAQAAADTQYF.

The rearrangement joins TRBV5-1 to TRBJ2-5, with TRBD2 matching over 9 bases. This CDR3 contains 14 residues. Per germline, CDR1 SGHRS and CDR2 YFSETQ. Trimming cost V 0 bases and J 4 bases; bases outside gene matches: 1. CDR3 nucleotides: TGCGCCAGCAGCTTGGGCGGGAGGGGAGAGACCCAGTACTTC. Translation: CASSLGGRGETQYF. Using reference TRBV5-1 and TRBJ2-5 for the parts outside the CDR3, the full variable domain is KAGVTQTPRYLIKTRGQQVTLSCSPISGHRSVSWYQQTPGQGLQFLFEYFSETQRNKGNFPGRFSGRQFSNSRSEMNVSTLELGDSALYLCASSLGGRGETQYFGPGTRLLVL.

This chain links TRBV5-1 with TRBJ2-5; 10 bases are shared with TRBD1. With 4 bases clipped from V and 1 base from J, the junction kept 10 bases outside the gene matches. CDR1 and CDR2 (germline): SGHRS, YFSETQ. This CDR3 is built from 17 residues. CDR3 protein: CASSTSLGQGFQETQYF. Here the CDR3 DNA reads TGCGCCAGCAGCACGTCGCTGGGACAGGGGTTCCAAGAGACCCAGTACTTC.

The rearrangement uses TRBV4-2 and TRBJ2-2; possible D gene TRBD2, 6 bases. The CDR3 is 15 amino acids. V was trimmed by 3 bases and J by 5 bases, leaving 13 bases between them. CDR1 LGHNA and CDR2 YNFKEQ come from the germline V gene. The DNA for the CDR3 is TGTGCCAGCAGCCAGCAGAGCGGGCAAACCGGGGAGCTGTTTTTT. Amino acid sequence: CASSQQSGQTGELFF.